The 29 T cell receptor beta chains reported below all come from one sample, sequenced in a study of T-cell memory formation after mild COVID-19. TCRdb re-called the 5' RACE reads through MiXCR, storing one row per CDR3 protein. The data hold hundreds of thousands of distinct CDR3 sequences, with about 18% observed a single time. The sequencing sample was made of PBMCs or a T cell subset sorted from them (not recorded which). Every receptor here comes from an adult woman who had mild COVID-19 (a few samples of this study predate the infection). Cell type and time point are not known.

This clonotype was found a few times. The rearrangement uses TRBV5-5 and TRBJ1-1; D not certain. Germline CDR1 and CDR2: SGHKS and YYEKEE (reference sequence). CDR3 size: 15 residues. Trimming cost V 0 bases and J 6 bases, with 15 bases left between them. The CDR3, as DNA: TGTGCCAGCAGCTTGGTTTTAGGAGGTCGCGCTGAAGCTTTCTTT. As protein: CASSLVLGGRAEAFF.

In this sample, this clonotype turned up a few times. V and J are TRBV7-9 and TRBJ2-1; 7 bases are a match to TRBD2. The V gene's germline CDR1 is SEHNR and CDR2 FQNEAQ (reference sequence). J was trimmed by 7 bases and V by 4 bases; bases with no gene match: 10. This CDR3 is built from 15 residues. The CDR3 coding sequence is TGTGCCAGCAGCTCCCTCGGGGGAGGGGAGAATGAGCAGTTCTTC. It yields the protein CASSSLGGGENEQFF.

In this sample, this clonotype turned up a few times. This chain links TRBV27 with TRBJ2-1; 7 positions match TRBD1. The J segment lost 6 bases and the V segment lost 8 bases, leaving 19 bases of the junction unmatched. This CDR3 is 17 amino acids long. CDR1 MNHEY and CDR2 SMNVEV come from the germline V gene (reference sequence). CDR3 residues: CASGRGPTGYLGNEQFF. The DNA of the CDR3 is TGTGCCAGCGGAAGGGGTCCGACAGGGTACCTTGGCAATGAGCAGTTCTTC.

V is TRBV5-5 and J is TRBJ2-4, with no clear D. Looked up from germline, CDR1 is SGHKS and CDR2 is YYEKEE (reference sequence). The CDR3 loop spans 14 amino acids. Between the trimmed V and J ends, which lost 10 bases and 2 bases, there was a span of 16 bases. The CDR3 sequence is CAGGLDASKNIQYF. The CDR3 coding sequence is TGTGCCGGTGGATTGGATGCTTCCAAAAACATTCAGTACTTC.

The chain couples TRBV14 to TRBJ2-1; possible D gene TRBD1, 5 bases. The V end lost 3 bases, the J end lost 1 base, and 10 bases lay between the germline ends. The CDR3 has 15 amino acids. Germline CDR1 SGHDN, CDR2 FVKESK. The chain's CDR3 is CASSQVPGSYNEQFF. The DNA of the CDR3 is TGTGCCAGCAGCCAGGTACCAGGGTCCTACAATGAGCAGTTCTTC.

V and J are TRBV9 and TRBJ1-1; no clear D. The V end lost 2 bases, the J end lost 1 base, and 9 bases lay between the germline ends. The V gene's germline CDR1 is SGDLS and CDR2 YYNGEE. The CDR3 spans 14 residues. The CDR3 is CASSVEVGNTEAFF. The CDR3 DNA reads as TGTGCCAGCAGCGTGGAGGTAGGGAACACTGAAGCTTTCTTT.

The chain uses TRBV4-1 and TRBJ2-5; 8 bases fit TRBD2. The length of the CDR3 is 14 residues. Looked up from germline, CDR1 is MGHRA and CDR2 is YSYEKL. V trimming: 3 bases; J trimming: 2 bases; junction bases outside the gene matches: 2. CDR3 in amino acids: CASSQIAGQETQYF. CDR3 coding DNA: TGCGCCAGCAGCCAGATAGCGGGACAAGAGACCCAGTACTTC.

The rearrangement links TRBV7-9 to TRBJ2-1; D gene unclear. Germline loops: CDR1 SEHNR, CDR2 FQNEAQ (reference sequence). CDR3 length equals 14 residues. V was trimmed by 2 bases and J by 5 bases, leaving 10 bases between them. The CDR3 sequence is CASSLSTPDNEQFF. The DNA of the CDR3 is TGTGCCAGCAGCTTATCGACCCCCGACAATGAGCAGTTCTTC.

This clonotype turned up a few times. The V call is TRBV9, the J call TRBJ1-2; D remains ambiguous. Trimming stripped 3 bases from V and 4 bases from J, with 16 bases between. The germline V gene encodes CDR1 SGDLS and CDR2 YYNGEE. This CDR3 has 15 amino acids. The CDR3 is CASSGTRPGGYGYTF. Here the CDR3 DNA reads TGTGCCAGCAGCGGAACAAGACCGGGAGGCTATGGCTACACCTTC.

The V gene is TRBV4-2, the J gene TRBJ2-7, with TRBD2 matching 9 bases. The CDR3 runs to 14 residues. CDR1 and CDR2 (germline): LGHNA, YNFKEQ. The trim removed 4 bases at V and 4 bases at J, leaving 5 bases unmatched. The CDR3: CASSPSGKKYEQYF. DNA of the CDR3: TGTGCCAGCAGCCCTAGCGGGAAAAAGTACGAGCAGTACTTC.

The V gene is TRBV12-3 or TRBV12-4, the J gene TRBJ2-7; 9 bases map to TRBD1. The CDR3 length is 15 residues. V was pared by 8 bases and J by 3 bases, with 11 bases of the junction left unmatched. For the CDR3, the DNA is TGTGCCAGCGGTGCCCCGGGACAGGGTATCTACGAGCAGTACTTC. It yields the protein CASGAPGQGIYEQYF.

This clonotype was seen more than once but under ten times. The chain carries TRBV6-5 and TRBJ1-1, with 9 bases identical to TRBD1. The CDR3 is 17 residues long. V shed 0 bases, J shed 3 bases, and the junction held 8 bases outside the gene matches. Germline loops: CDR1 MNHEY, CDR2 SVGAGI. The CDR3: CASSYSGQGLLYTEAFF. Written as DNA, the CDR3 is TGTGCCAGCAGTTACTCGGGACAGGGATTGCTCTACACTGAAGCTTTCTTT.

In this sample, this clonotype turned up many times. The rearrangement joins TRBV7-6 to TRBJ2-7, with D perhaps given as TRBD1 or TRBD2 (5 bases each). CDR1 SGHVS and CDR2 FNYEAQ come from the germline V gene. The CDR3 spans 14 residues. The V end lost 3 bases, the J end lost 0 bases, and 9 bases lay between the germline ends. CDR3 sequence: CASSFGASSYEQYF. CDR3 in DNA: TGTGCCAGCAGCTTCGGGGCTAGCTCCTACGAGCAGTACTTC.

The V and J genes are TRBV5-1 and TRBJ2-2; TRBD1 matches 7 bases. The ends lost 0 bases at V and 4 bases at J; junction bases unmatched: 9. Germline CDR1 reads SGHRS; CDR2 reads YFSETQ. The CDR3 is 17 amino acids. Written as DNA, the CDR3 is TGCGCCAGCAGCTTGGCAGACAGGGCCCGGAGCACCGGGGAGCTGTTTTTT. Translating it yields CASSLADRARSTGELFF.

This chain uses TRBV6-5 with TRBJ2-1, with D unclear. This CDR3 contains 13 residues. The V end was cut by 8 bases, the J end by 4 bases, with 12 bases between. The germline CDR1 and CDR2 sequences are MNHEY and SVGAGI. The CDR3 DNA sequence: TGTGCCAGCGCTTCGTACAGTTACAATGAGCAGTTCTTC. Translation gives CASASYSYNEQFF.

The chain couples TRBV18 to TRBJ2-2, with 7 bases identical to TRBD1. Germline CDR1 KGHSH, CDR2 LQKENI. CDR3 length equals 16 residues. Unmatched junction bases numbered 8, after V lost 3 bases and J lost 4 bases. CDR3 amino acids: CASSPIRDSLTGELFF. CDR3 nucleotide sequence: TGTGCCAGCTCACCGATCCGGGACAGTCTCACCGGGGAGCTGTTTTTT. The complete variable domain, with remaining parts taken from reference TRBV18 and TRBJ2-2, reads NAGVMQNPRHLVRRRGQEARLRCSPMKGHSHVYWYRQLPEEGLKFMVYLQKENIIDESGMPKERFSAEFPKEGPSILRIQQVVRGDSAAYFCASSPIRDSLTGELFFGEGSRLTVL.

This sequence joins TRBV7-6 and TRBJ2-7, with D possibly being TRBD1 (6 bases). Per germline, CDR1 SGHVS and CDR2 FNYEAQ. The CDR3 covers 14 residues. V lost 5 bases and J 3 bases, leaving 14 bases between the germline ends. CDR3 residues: CASSTATGNYEQYF. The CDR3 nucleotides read TGTGCCAGCAGCACGGCCACAGGGAACTACGAGCAGTACTTC.

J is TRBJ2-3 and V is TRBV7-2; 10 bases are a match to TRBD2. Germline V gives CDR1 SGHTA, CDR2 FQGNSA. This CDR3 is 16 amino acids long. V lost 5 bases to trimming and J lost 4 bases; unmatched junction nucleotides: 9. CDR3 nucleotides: TGTGCCAGCAGCCCCTCTAGCGGGAGATTCTCAGATACGCAGTATTTT. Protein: CASSPSSGRFSDTQYF.

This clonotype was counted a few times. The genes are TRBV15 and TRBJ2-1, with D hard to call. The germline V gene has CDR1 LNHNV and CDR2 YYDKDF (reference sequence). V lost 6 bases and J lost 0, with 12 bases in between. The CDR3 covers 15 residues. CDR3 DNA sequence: TGTGCCACCAGTCTTTCCCTGAGCTCCTACAATGAGCAGTTCTTC. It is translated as CATSLSLSSYNEQFF. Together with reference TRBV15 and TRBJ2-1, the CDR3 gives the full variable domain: DAMVIQNPRYQVTQFGKPVTLSCSQTLNHNVMYWYQQKSSQAPKLLFHYYDKDFNNEADTPDNFQSRRPNTSFCFLDIRSPGLGDTAMYLCATSLSLSSYNEQFFGPGTRLTVL.

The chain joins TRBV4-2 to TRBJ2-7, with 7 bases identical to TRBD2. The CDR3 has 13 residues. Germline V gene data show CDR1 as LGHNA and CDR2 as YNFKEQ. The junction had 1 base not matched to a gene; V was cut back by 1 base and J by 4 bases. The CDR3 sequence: CASSQGREYEQYF. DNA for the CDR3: TGTGCCAGCAGCCAAGGGCGGGAGTACGAGCAGTACTTC.

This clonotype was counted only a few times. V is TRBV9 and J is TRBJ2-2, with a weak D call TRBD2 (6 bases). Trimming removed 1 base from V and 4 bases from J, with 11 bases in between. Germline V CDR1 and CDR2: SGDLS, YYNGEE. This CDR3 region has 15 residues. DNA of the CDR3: TGTGCCAGCAGCGTAAGTTGGCGGGGCACCGGGGAGCTGTTTTTT. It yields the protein CASSVSWRGTGELFF.

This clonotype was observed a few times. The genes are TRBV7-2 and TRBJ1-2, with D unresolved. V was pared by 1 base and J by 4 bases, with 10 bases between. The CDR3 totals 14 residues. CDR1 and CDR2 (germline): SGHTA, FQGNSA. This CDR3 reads CASSLVGSFYGYTF. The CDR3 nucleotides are TGTGCCAGCAGCTTAGTAGGGTCCTTCTATGGCTACACCTTC.

CDR3 bases: TGTGCCAGCAGCCAAAGGGGACACTACGAGCAGTACTTC. This codes for CASSQRGHYEQYF. V gene TRBV7-2 combines with J gene TRBJ2-7; TRBD1 is a possible D gene (6 bases). The CDR3 runs to 13 residues. Germline-derived CDR1 and CDR2 are SGHTA and FQGNSA. V lost 5 bases and J lost 3, with 11 bases in between.

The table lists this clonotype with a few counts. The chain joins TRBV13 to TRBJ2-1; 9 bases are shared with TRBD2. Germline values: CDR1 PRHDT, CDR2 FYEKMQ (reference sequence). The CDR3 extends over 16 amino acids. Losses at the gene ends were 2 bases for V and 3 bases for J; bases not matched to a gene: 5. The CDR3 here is CASSLTSSGDYNEQFF. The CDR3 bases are TGTGCCAGCAGCTTAACCTCTAGCGGGGACTACAATGAGCAGTTCTTC.

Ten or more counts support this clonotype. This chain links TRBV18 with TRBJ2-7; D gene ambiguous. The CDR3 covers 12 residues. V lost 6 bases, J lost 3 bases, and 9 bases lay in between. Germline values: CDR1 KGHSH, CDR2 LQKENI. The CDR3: CASSPTSYEQYF. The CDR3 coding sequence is TGTGCCAGCTCTCCAACAAGCTACGAGCAGTACTTC.

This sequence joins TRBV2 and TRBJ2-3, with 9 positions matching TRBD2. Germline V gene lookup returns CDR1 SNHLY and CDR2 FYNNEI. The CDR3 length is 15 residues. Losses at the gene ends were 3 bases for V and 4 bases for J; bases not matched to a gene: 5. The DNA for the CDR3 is TGTGCCAGCAGTGATATGGGACTAGCTCCAGATACGCAGTATTTT. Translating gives CASSDMGLAPDTQYF.

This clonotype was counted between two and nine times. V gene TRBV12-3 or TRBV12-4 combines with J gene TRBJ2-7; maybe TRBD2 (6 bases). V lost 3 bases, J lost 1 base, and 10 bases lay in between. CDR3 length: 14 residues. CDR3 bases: TGTGCCAGCAGTTTTCGGGCGGGGTCCTACGAGCAGTACTTC. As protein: CASSFRAGSYEQYF.

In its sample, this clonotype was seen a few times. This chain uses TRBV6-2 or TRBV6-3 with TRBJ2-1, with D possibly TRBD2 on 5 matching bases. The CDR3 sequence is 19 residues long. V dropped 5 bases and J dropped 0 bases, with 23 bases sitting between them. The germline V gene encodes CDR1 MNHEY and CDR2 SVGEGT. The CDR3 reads CASSLRPRGSSPSYNEQFF. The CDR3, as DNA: TGTGCCAGCAGTCTACGCCCCCGTGGGAGTTCCCCCTCCTACAATGAGCAGTTCTTC.

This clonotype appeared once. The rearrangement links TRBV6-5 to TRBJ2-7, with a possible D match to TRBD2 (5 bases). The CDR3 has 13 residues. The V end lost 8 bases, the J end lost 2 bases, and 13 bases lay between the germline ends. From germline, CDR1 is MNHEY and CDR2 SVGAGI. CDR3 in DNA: TGTGCCAGCTACCGGGGTCCCACCTACGAGCAGTACTTC. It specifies CASYRGPTYEQYF.